This TCR beta chain was sequenced for a study of T cells in Graves' hyperthyroidism and ophthalmopathy. Disease duration under 2 months; hyperthyroidism patients were aged 18 to 65. Patients with uncontrolled infections, other autoimmune diseases, pregnancy or lactation were excluded. Germline CDR1 LNHNV, CDR2 YYDKDF (reference sequence). This CDR3 is 13 amino acids long. Trimming shortened V by 3 bases and J by 0 bases, and 5 bases separated the two germline ends. Ten or more counts support this clonotype. The target antigen is unknown. Study results and caveats: Ophthalmopathy was identified by the model a median 6.5 months ahead of onset.

The source material, RNA transcripts, was used to amplify TCR beta CDR3 regions. With the HTBI primer set, the TCR CDR3 went through a first round of RT-PCR. TCRdb itself ran the multiplex PCR reads through MiXCR, one entry per CDR3 protein. This table holds some 600,000 distinct CDR3 sequences, approximately 14% found once. The TCR sequence derives from a woman in her thirties with Graves' hyperthyroidism that later progressed to Graves' ophthalmopathy. The chain uses TRBV15 and TRBJ1-1; D call uncertain. Sequences were obtained from blood. CDR3 nucleotide sequence: TGTGCCACCAGCAGGGGCATGAACACTGAAGCTTTCTTT. Amino acids: CATSRGMNTEAFF.